Following are 19 T cell receptor beta chains from one sample sequenced in a study of T cell repertoires in cytomegalovirus infection. TCRdb passed the reads through MiXCR, listing each CDR3 protein once. The sample records about 160,000 distinct CDR3 sequences, roughly 17% being singletons. Sequences were obtained from CD8+ T cells from PBMCs. The receptor source for this set is a human donor in good health (CMV status not recorded). Some clones in this sample may be carry-over from other donors' samples.

In this sample, this clonotype turned up a few times. The V gene is TRBV19, the J gene TRBJ2-1, with TRBD2 matching over 13 bases. The CDR3 spans 17 residues. V lost 4 bases, J lost 7 bases, and 10 bases stayed unmatched. The germline V gene encodes CDR1 LNHDA and CDR2 SQIVND (reference sequence). CDR3 DNA: TGTGCCAGTAGTACCGCCCCCGGGACTAGCGGGATTAATGAGCAGTTCTTC. This encodes CASSTAPGTSGINEQFF.

This clonotype was detected a few times. This chain uses TRBV19 with TRBJ1-1; 8 bases map to TRBD1. Germline trimming cut 4 bases from V and 1 base from J; bases unmatched to any gene: 8. The CDR3 sequence is 16 residues long. Germline V lookup: CDR1 LNHDA, CDR2 SQIVND (reference sequence). The CDR3 DNA reads as TGTGCCAGTAGTAATAGTCCCGGGACAGGGAACACTGAAGCTTTCTTT. This codes for CASSNSPGTGNTEAFF. Together with reference TRBV19 and TRBJ1-1, the CDR3 gives the full variable domain: DGGITQSPKYLFRKEGQNVTLSCEQNLNHDAMYWYRQDPGQGLRLIYYSQIVNDFQKGDIAEGYSVSREKKESFPLTVTSAQKNPTAFYLCASSNSPGTGNTEAFFGQGTRLTVV.

There are a few counts of this clonotype. The CDR3 DNA sequence: TGTGCCAGCAGTTTCATCGGGACAGGGGTCTACGAGCAGTACTTC. This codes for CASSFIGTGVYEQYF. The genes are TRBV28 and TRBJ2-7; 10 bases map to TRBD1. V dropped 3 bases and J dropped 3; count of bases not matched to a gene: 5. CDR3 length equals 15 residues. CDR1 and CDR2 from the germline V gene are MDHEN and SYDVKM.

This clonotype was seen more than once but under ten times. This chain connects TRBV6-2 or TRBV6-3 to TRBJ2-7; D remains unclear. Trimming removed 2 bases at V and 2 bases at J, with 7 bases between. Germline loops: CDR1 MNHEY, CDR2 SVGEGT. There are 13 residues in the CDR3. As DNA, the CDR3 is TGTGCCAGCAGTTACCTGGGTACCTACGAGCAGTACTTC. Encoded protein: CASSYLGTYEQYF.

This chain joins TRBV6-2 or TRBV6-3 and TRBJ1-1; no clear D. The CDR3 is made up of 15 amino acids. In germline, CDR1 is MNHEY, CDR2 SVGEGT. Trimming cost V 2 bases and J 1 base, with 11 bases left between them. The CDR3 DNA follows: TGTGCCAGCAGTTACACCTTGGACTCGAACACTGAAGCTTTCTTT. It codes for CASSYTLDSNTEAFF.

V is TRBV10-3 and J is TRBJ1-2; 8 nucleotides agree with TRBD1. This CDR3 is built from 13 residues. The germline V gene encodes CDR1 ENHRY and CDR2 SYGVKD. The V segment lost 7 bases and the J segment 4 bases; nucleotides outside the gene matches: 5. As DNA, the CDR3 is TGTGCCATCACCTCAGGGGGCGTCTATGGCTACACCTTC. Translated, it gives CAITSGGVYGYTF.

The chain recombines TRBV7-2 with TRBJ1-1, with unresolved D. V shed 1 base and J shed 5 bases, with 23 bases lying between them. The CDR3 covers 18 residues. CDR1 SGHTA and CDR2 FQGNSA come from the germline V gene. The DNA for the CDR3 is TGTGCCAGCAGCTTAGTGTGGACCCCCGGCAGCCCGGGGACTGAAGCTTTCTTT. The encoded protein is CASSLVWTPGSPGTEAFF. The full variable domain, its missing parts supplied by reference TRBV7-2 and TRBJ1-1, is GAGVSQSPSNKVTEKGKDVELRCDPISGHTALYWYRQSLGQGLEFLIYFQGNSAPDKSGLPSDRFSAERTGGSVSTLTIQRTQQEDSAVYLCASSLVWTPGSPGTEAFFGQGTRLTVV.

The chain couples TRBV7-2 to TRBJ2-1; unclear D gene. The V gene's germline CDR1 is SGHTA and CDR2 FQGNSA. V was pared by 5 bases and J by 0 bases, with 20 bases between. The CDR3 is made up of 18 amino acids. This chain's CDR3 is CASSPHSARSSSYNEQFF. Written as DNA, the CDR3 is TGTGCCAGCAGCCCTCACTCGGCCAGATCAAGCTCCTACAATGAGCAGTTCTTC.

The rearrangement uses TRBV7-9 and TRBJ2-1; the match to TRBD2 covers 9 bases. The germline CDR1 and CDR2 sequences are SEHNR and FQNEAQ (reference sequence). The CDR3 has 16 residues. Trimming took 1 base from V and 4 from J; bases not matched to a gene: 5. The CDR3 here is CASSLVSSGVYNEQFF. CDR3 nucleotide sequence: TGTGCCAGCAGCTTAGTCTCTAGCGGGGTTTACAATGAGCAGTTCTTC.

The J gene is TRBJ1-1, the V gene TRBV19, with D unclear. Germline lookup yields CDR1 LNHDA and CDR2 SQIVND (reference sequence). V gave up 3 bases and J gave up 0 bases, with 14 bases separating them. The CDR3 is made up of 16 amino acids. The CDR3 DNA is TGTGCCAGTAGTATGAAGGGCAGCAACATGAACACTGAAGCTTTCTTT. Protein product: CASSMKGSNMNTEAFF. The full variable domain, in which reference TRBV19 and TRBJ1-1 provide the parts outside the CDR3, is DGGITQSPKYLFRKEGQNVTLSCEQNLNHDAMYWYRQDPGQGLRLIYYSQIVNDFQKGDIAEGYSVSREKKESFPLTVTSAQKNPTAFYLCASSMKGSNMNTEAFFGQGTRLTVV.

This chain uses TRBV6-5 with TRBJ1-1; D is undetermined. V gave up 2 bases and J gave up 2 bases, with 6 bases separating them. The germline V gene has CDR1 MNHEY and CDR2 SVGAGI. CDR3 length equals 13 residues. The CDR3 bases are TGTGCCAGCAGTTACAGGCGCAACACTGAAGCTTTCTTT. This translates into CASSYRRNTEAFF.

In this sample, this clonotype turned up many times. The chain carries TRBV6-1 and TRBJ2-2; no firm D call. V was shortened by 7 bases and J by 7 bases, with 10 bases between the two germline ends. CDR3 size: 12 residues. Germline V gene lookup returns CDR1 MNHNS and CDR2 SASEGT. The CDR3 DNA follows: TGTGCCAGCAATAGTGAGGTCGGGGAGCTGTTTTTT. Encoded protein: CASNSEVGELFF.

Of note for this clonotype: At one end the junction does not follow the germline gene, possibly because of a read error. The chain uses TRBV6-5 and TRBJ2-7; D perhaps matches TRBD2 (5 bases). The CDR3 spans 11 residues. Germline CDR1 and CDR2: MNHEY and SVGAGI. CDR3 sequence reads: CASSYDYEQYF. The CDR3 DNA reads as TGTGCCAGCAGTTACGACTACGAGCAGTACTTT.

This clonotype was recorded a few times. The chain links TRBV11-2 to TRBJ1-1; D gene uncertain. This CDR3 is 15 amino acids long. Germline V gene data show CDR1 as SGHAT and CDR2 as FQNNGV. V dropped 0 bases and J dropped 3 bases, with 11 bases sitting between them. The CDR3, as DNA: TGTGCCAGCAGCTTAGATCCCCTGGCAGACACTGAAGCTTTCTTT. Protein product: CASSLDPLADTEAFF.

This clonotype was observed a few times. The chain uses TRBV12-3 or TRBV12-4 and TRBJ2-1; D might be TRBD1 (6 bases). Trimming took 4 bases from V and 7 from J, leaving 14 bases between them. The CDR3 totals 14 residues. CDR3 DNA: TGTGCCAGCAGTTCAACAGGGCCAGGGAATGAGCAGTTCTTC. This translates into CASSSTGPGNEQFF.

The V call is TRBV7-9, the J call TRBJ2-4; 7 bases map to TRBD1. The germline gives CDR1 SEHNR, CDR2 FQNEAQ (reference sequence). This CDR3 contains 16 residues. V was pared by 5 bases and J by 0 bases, with 7 bases of the junction left unmatched. In DNA, the CDR3 is TGTGCCAGCAGCCGACAGGGTCAGAAAGCCAAAAACATTCAGTACTTC. It specifies CASSRQGQKAKNIQYF.

The table lists this clonotype with many counts. V gene TRBV28 combines with J gene TRBJ2-1; TRBD2 aligns across 9 bases. J gave up 7 bases and V 6 bases, and 7 bases lay outside the gene matches. CDR1 is MDHEN, CDR2 SYDVKM, per germline. The CDR3 runs 14 residues. DNA of the CDR3: TGTGCCAGCAGGATAGCGGGAGATGTGAATGAGCAGTTCTTC. Amino acid sequence: CASRIAGDVNEQFF.

This clonotype was observed a handful of times. The CDR3 DNA is TGCAGCGTTGAAACGTCCTACAATCAGCCCCAGCATTTT. It translates to CSVETSYNQPQHF. The chain employs TRBV29-1 and TRBJ1-5; D remains ambiguous. CDR1 is SQVTM, CDR2 ANQGSEA, per germline. The CDR3 length is 13 residues. Trimming took off 2 bases at V and 3 bases at J, with 8 bases between the two ends.

This clonotype came up a few times. The chain uses TRBV28 and TRBJ1-4, with D uncertain. Trimming stripped 6 bases from V and 2 bases from J, with 10 bases between. The CDR3 has 14 amino acids. Germline V CDR1 and CDR2: MDHEN, SYDVKM. CDR3 residues: CASRTYLTNEKLFF. The DNA for the CDR3 is TGTGCCAGCAGGACATATTTGACTAATGAAAAACTGTTTTTT.